This T cell receptor beta chain was obtained from a study of early T cells in non-severe SARS-CoV-2 infection. This clonotype was observed once. CDR3 length: 18 amino acids. Germline lookup yields CDR1 DFQATT and CDR2 SNEGSKA (reference sequence). V dropped 5 bases and J dropped 0; count of bases not matched to a gene: 9. TCRdb ran MiXCR on the 5' RACE reads and lists one entry per CDR3 protein. The repertoire holds tens of thousands of distinct CDR3 sequences, with just under 15% as singletons. This rearrangement joins TRBV20-1 to TRBJ2-1; 14 nucleotides line up with TRBD2. This clonotype was sampled from an adult who was a healthcare worker with PCR-confirmed SARS-CoV-2 infection or an uninfected control (not recorded which). The source material was whole blood, sampled at baseline. The CDR3 reads CSAPGLAGGPSSYNEQFF. CDR3 DNA: TGCAGTGCTCCCGGACTAGCGGGAGGCCCCAGCTCCTACAATGAGCAGTTCTTC.